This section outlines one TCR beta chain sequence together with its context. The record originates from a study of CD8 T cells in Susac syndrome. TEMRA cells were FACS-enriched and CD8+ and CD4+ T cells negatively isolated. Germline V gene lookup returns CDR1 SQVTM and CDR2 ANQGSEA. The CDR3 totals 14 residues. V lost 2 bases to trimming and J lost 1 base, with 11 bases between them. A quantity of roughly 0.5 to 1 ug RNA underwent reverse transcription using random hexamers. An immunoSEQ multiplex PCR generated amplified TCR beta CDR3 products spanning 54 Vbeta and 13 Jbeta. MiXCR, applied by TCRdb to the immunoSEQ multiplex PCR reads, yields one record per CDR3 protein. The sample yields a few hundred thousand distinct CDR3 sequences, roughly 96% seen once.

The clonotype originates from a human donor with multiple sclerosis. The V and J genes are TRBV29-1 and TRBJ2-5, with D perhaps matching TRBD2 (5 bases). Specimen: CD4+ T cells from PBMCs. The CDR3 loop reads CSVEPGIRQETQYF. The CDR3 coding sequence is TGCAGCGTTGAACCGGGAATCCGCCAAGAGACCCAGTACTTC.